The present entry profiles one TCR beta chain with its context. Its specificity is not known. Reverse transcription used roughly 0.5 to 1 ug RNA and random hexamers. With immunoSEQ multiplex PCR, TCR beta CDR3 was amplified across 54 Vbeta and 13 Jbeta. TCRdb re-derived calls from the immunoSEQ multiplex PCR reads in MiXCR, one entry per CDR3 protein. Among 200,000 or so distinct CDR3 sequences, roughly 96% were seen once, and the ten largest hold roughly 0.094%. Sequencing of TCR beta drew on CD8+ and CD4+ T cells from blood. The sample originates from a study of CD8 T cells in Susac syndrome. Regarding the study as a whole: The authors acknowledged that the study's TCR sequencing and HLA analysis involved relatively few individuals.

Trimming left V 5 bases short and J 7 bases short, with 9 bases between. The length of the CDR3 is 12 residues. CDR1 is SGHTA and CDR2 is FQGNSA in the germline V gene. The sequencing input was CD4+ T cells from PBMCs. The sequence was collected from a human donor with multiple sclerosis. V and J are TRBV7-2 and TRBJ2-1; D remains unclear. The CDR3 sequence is CASSPPENEQFF. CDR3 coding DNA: TGTGCCAGCAGCCCACCGGAGAATGAGCAGTTCTTC.